The T cell receptor beta chain under discussion was sequenced for a study of identical twins. Study results and limitations: In beta out-of-frame sequences, the excess sharing between twins was weaker. It was out-of-frame TCR alpha sharing in monozygotic twins that models underestimated.

On this clonotype: What it binds is not known.

TCRdb reanalysed the 5' RACE reads using MiXCR and keeps one entry per CDR3 protein. The sample consists of some 790,000 distinct CDR3 sequences, 18% of them appearing once. Trimming removed 1 base from V and 3 bases from J, with 10 bases in between. This CDR3 comprises 15 residues. Germline V gives CDR1 SGHRS, CDR2 YFSETQ. This sample was also put to use in a study of T cells expressing NK-cell markers. Per that paper: Among the experiments, several used an anti-gamma-delta TCR antibody to restrict sorting to alpha-beta TCR T cells. In four donors, dominant clonotypes made up about 25-60.1% of CD3+CD56-NKG2C+ cells.

The origin of this receptor is a woman aged 18-35 years in good health. This rearrangement joins TRBV5-1 to TRBJ2-2; D is perhaps TRBD2 (5 bases). The specimen sequenced was PBMCs. As DNA, the CDR3 is TGCGCCAGCAGCTTGTTAACGCGGGACACCGGGGAGCTGTTTTTT. Residues: CASSLLTRDTGELFF. The full variable domain, its missing parts supplied by reference TRBV5-1 and TRBJ2-2, is KAGVTQTPRYLIKTRGQQVTLSCSPISGHRSVSWYQQTPGQGLQFLFEYFSETQRNKGNFPGRFSGRQFSNSRSEMNVSTLELGDSALYLCASSLLTRDTGELFFGEGSRLTVL.